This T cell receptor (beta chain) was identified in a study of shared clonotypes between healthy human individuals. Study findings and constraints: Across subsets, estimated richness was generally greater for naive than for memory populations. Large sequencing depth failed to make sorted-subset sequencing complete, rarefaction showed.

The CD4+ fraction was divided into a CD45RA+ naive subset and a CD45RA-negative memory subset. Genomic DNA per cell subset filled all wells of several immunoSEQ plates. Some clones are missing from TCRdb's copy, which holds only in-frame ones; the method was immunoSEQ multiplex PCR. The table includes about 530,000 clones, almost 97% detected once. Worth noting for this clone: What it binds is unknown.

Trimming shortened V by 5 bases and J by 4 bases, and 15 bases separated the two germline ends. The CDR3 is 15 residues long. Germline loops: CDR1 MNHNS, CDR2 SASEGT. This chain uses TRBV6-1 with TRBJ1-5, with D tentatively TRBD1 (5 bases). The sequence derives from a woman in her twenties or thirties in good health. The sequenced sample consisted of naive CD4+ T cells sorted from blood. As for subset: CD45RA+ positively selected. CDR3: CASSTRLGGNQPQHF. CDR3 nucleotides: TGTGCCAGCAGTACCAGACTCGGGGGTAATCAGCCCCAGCATTTT.